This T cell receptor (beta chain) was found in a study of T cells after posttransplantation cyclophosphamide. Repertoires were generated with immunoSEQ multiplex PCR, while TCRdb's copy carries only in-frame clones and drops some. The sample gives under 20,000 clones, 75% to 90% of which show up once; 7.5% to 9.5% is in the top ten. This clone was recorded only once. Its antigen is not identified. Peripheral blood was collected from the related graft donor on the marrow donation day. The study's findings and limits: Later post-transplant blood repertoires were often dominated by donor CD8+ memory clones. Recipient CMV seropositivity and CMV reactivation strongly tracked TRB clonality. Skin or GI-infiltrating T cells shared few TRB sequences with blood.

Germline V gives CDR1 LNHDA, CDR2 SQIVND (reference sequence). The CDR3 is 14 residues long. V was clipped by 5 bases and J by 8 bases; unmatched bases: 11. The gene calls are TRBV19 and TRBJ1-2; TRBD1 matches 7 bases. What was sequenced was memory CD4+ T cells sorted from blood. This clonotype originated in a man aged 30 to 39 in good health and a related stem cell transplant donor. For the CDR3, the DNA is TGTGCCAGTAGTCCCGGACAGGCGGTATGGGGCTACACCTTC. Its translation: CASSPGQAVWGYTF. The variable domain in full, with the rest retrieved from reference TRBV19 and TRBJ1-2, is DGGITQSPKYLFRKEGQNVTLSCEQNLNHDAMYWYRQDPGQGLRLIYYSQIVNDFQKGDIAEGYSVSREKKESFPLTVTSAQKNPTAFYLCASSPGQAVWGYTFGSGTRLTVV.